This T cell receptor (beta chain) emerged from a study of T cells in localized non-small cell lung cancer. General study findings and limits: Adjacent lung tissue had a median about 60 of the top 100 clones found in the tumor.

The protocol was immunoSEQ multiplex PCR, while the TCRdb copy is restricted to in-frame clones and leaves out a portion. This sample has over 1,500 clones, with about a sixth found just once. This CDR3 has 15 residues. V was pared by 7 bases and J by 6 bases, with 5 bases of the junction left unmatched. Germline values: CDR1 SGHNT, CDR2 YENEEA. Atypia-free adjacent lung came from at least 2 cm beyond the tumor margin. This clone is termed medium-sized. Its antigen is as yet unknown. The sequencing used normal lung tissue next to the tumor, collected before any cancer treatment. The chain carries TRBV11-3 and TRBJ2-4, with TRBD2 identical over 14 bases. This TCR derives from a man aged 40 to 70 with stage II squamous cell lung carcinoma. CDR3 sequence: CASKGLAGVGNIQYF. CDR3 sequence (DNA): TGTGCCAGCAAGGGACTAGCGGGAGTCGGAAACATTCAGTACTTC.